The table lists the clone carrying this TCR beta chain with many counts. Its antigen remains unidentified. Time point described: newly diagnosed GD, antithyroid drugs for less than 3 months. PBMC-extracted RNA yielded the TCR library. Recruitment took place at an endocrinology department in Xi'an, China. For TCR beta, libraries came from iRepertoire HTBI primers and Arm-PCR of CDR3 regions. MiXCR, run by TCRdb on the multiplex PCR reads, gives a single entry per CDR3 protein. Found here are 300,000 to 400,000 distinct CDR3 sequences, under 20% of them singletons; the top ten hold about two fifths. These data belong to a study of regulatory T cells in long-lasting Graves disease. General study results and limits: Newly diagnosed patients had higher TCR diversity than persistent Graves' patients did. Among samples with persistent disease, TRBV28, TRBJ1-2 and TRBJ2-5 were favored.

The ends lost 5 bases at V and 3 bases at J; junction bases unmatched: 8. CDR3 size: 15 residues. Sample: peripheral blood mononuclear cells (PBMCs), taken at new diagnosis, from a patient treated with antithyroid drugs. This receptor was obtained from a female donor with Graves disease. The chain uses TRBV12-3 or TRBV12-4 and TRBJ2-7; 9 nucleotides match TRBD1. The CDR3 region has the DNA TGTGCCAGCAGTCCCGGGACAGGGCTAAACTACGAGCAGTACTTC. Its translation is CASSPGTGLNYEQYF.